These 30 T cell receptor beta chains were sequenced from one sample in a study of blood T cell repertoires in COVID-19. This table comes from immunoSEQ multiplex PCR, and its TCRdb copy is limited to in-frame clones, with some not included. This sample yields about 62,000 clones, of which around 87% are seen a single time; over 0.95% belongs to the top ten. Sequenced: peripheral blood. The source of these receptors is an older woman with acute or convalescent COVID-19.

The chain carries TRBV7-8 and TRBJ2-1; TRBD1 matches at 7 bases. The germline CDR1 and CDR2 sequences are SGHVS and FQNEAQ. CDR3 length: 13 residues. V trimming: 3 bases; J trimming: 6 bases; junction bases outside the gene matches: 2. The CDR3 region has the DNA TGTGCCAGCAGCTTCTACAGGGGCAATGAGCAGTTCTTC. It is translated as CASSFYRGNEQFF.

The rearrangement links TRBV5-1 to TRBJ2-1, with 7 bases aligning to TRBD2. This CDR3 spans 14 amino acids. Losses at the gene ends were 3 bases for V and 14 bases for J; bases not matched to a gene: 14. The germline CDR1 and CDR2 sequences are SGHRS and YFSETQ. The CDR3 DNA reads TGCGCCAGCAGCTCGGAAGGTGAAGCGGGATCCGAGTTCTTC. It encodes CASSSEGEAGSEFF.

This chain connects TRBV7-9 to TRBJ1-6; no reliable D call. V was shortened by 1 base and J by 7 bases, with 2 bases between the two germline ends. Germline CDR1 SEHNR, CDR2 FQNEAQ (reference sequence). This CDR3 comprises 12 residues. The CDR3 loop reads CASSLVNSPLHF. In nucleotides, the CDR3 is TGTGCCAGCAGCTTAGTAAATTCACCCCTCCACTTT.

The rearrangement joins TRBV10-3 to TRBJ1-1; D is ambiguous. The CDR3 contains 14 residues. V was cut by 9 bases and J by 2 bases, with 16 bases left in between. In germline, CDR1 is ENHRY, CDR2 SYGVKD. The CDR3 nucleotides are TGTGCCATACATGGGGAGCCGGCTAACACTGAAGCTTTCTTT. Translation gives CAIHGEPANTEAFF.

The genes are TRBV15 and TRBJ1-4; 9 bases line up with TRBD1. The junction had 5 bases not matched to a gene; V was cut back by 4 bases and J by 5 bases. The CDR3 has 15 amino acids. The germline CDR1 and CDR2 sequences are LNHNV and YYDKDF (reference sequence). As DNA, the CDR3 is TGTGCCACCAGCATCCGAGGACAGGGGAATGAAAAACTGTTTTTT. Translation: CATSIRGQGNEKLFF.

This chain links TRBV11-2 with TRBJ2-1; 7 positions agree with TRBD2. The germline V gene has CDR1 SGHAT and CDR2 FQNNGV. This CDR3 comprises 15 residues. J gave up 3 bases and V 4 bases, and 6 bases lay outside the gene matches. CDR3 sequence reads: CASSWQSGDYNEQFF. The CDR3 DNA follows: TGTGCCAGCAGCTGGCAAAGCGGGGACTACAATGAGCAGTTCTTC.

The chain links TRBV5-6 to TRBJ2-5; D is unclear. Germline V gene data show CDR1 as SGHDT and CDR2 as YYEEEE. V was clipped by 3 bases and J by 1 base, with 10 bases between them. The CDR3 sequence is 14 residues long. The CDR3 DNA reads TGTGCCAGCAGCTCAGTCTCGCTCCAAGAGACCCAGTACTTC. Protein product: CASSSVSLQETQYF.

The chain combines TRBV10-3 with TRBJ1-1; TRBD1 is a possible D gene (6 bases). The CDR3 is made up of 15 amino acids. With 0 bases removed from V and 2 bases from J, the gap between germline ends came to 10 bases. Germline assignment: CDR1 ENHRY and CDR2 SYGVKD. The CDR3 here is CAISESAQGNTEAFF. CDR3 DNA sequence: TGTGCCATCAGTGAGTCGGCACAGGGAAACACTGAAGCTTTCTTT.

The chain has TRBV7-8 and TRBJ1-2; D may be TRBD1 (5 bases). The CDR3 loop spans 15 amino acids. Germline CDR1 reads SGHVS; CDR2 reads FQNEAQ. V was trimmed by 4 bases and J by 3 bases, leaving 15 bases between them. CDR3 in amino acids: CASSSRFGTYYGYTF. The DNA for the CDR3 is TGTGCCAGCAGCTCCCGATTCGGGACTTACTATGGCTACACCTTC.

J is TRBJ2-3 and V is TRBV14; D ambiguous. Germline values: CDR1 SGHDN, CDR2 FVKESK. This CDR3 is 12 amino acids long. Between the trimmed V and J ends, which lost 5 bases and 4 bases, there was a span of 7 bases. CDR3 sequence (DNA): TGTGCCAGCAGCTCTAAAGCAGATACGCAGTATTTT. Its protein product is CASSSKADTQYF.

The chain employs TRBV18 and TRBJ2-5; 12 bases match TRBD2. The CDR3 has 16 amino acids. Losses at the gene ends were 6 bases for V and 0 bases for J; bases not matched to a gene: 5. Germline-derived CDR1 and CDR2 are KGHSH and LQKENI. CDR3: CASSLWTSGNQETQYF. The CDR3 coding sequence is TGTGCCAGCTCTCTGTGGACTAGCGGGAACCAAGAGACCCAGTACTTC.

In nucleotides, the CDR3 is TGTGCCAGCAGGGGAGGTCGAGAACAGCCCCAGCATTTT. Translation gives CASRGGREQPQHF. The rearrangement links TRBV27 to TRBJ1-5; D gene ambiguous. V lost 6 bases, J lost 7 bases, and 13 bases lay in between. The germline CDR1 and CDR2 sequences are MNHEY and SMNVEV (reference sequence). This CDR3 contains 13 residues.

The genes are TRBV5-4 and TRBJ2-1, with D possibly being TRBD2 (5 bases). Trimming took off 2 bases at V and 5 bases at J, with 11 bases between the two ends. CDR3 length: 14 amino acids. CDR1 and CDR2 (germline): SGHNT, YYREEE (reference sequence). The CDR3 DNA is TGTGCCAGCAGCTTCAGGACTGGAGACAATGAGCAGTTCTTC. Residues: CASSFRTGDNEQFF.

This chain links TRBV18 with TRBJ1-1; 9 nucleotides match TRBD1. Per germline, CDR1 KGHSH and CDR2 LQKENI. This CDR3 is built from 17 residues. The trim removed 5 bases at V and 4 bases at J, leaving 14 bases unmatched. The chain's CDR3 is CASSFGTGNQGVTEAFF. DNA for the CDR3: TGTGCCAGCTCATTCGGGACAGGGAATCAAGGAGTCACTGAAGCTTTCTTT.

The chain is built from TRBV24-1 and TRBJ2-2; 7 nucleotides align to TRBD2. J gave up 7 bases and V 5 bases, and 9 bases lay outside the gene matches. Germline V CDR1 and CDR2: KGHDR, SFDVKD. This CDR3 region has 15 residues. The CDR3 DNA is TGTGCCACCAGTGCCATAGGGCGGGGGAACGGGGAGCTGTTTTTT. Amino acid sequence: CATSAIGRGNGELFF.

In DNA form, the CDR3 reads TGTGCCAGCGGACTGAGCGGGAGCGAGGACATTCAGTACTTC. Translating it yields CASGLSGSEDIQYF. This chain joins TRBV6-5 and TRBJ2-4; TRBD2 aligns across 8 bases. The CDR3 loop spans 14 amino acids. Unmatched junction bases numbered 11, after V lost 8 bases and J lost 8 bases. The V gene's germline CDR1 is MNHEY and CDR2 SVGAGI.

In its sample, this clone was seen once. The V call is TRBV30, the J call TRBJ1-1; D might be TRBD1 (6 bases). The length of the CDR3 is 12 residues. Germline loops: CDR1 GTSNPN, CDR2 SVGIG (reference sequence). Trimming took 0 bases from V and 10 from J, leaving 12 bases between them. The CDR3 bases are TGTGCCTGGAGTGTAGGGGGGGATGGAGCTTTCTTT. Translating gives CAWSVGGDGAFF.

The chain uses TRBV18 and TRBJ2-7, with TRBD2 matching 10 bases. Per the germline V gene, CDR1 is KGHSH and CDR2 is LQKENI. V dropped 4 bases and J dropped 2; count of bases not matched to a gene: 5. This CDR3 is 15 amino acids long. CDR3 sequence (DNA): TGTGCCAGCTCACAAGGACTAGCGGCCCCCTACGAGCAGTACGTC. Protein product: CASSQGLAAPYEQYV.

V usage is TRBV7-9 and J usage is TRBJ1-1; 7 bases map to TRBD1. With V trimmed by 4 bases and J by 1 base, 3 bases remained unmatched. The CDR3 contains 14 residues. The germline gives CDR1 SEHNR, CDR2 FQNEAQ (reference sequence). CDR3 loop: CASSSGTANTEAFF. For the CDR3, the DNA is TGTGCCAGCAGCTCCGGGACAGCGAACACTGAAGCTTTCTTT.

This clone was seen just once. V gene TRBV6-1 combines with J gene TRBJ1-5; TRBD1 aligns across 12 bases. The CDR3 is made up of 20 amino acids. Per the germline V gene, CDR1 is MNHNS and CDR2 is SASEGT. The ends lost 3 bases at V and 0 bases at J; junction bases unmatched: 12. Here the CDR3 reads CASSELPGTGGASSNQPQHF. As DNA, the CDR3 is TGTGCCAGCAGTGAGCTTCCCGGGACAGGGGGCGCCAGTAGCAATCAGCCCCAGCATTTT.

The chain uses TRBV20-1 and TRBJ1-2, with 7 bases fitting TRBD1. The V gene end was trimmed by 3 bases and the J gene end by 4 bases; junction bases not matched to a gene: 5. CDR3 size: 13 residues. Looked up from germline, CDR1 is DFQATT and CDR2 is SNEGSKA (reference sequence). The CDR3 sequence: CSASRQGGYGYTF. CDR3 coding DNA: TGCAGTGCTAGTAGACAGGGAGGCTATGGCTACACCTTC.

The chain links TRBV7-2 to TRBJ1-1; weak D call: TRBD1 (5 bases). V was pared by 5 bases and J by 4 bases, with 20 bases between. The CDR3 has 16 amino acids. The germline gives CDR1 SGHTA, CDR2 FQGNSA. The CDR3 coding sequence is TGTGCCAGCAGCCCGCTACTTGGAAGCGGGGGCACTGAAGCTTTCTTT. It yields the protein CASSPLLGSGGTEAFF.

This chain joins TRBV27 and TRBJ2-3, with a tentative D call TRBD1 (5 bases). CDR1 and CDR2 (germline): MNHEY, SMNVEV (reference sequence). This CDR3 comprises 15 residues. With 2 bases removed from V and 2 bases from J, the gap between germline ends came to 11 bases. The DNA for the CDR3 is TGTGCCAGCAGTTTAACCTGGGGCGCCACAGATACGCAGTATTTT. Its translation is CASSLTWGATDTQYF.

The CDR3 spells CSVGPRAGSPLHF. The CDR3 DNA sequence: TGCAGCGTGGGGCCCAGGGCCGGTTCACCCCTCCACTTT. The V call is TRBV29-1, the J call TRBJ1-6, with D possibly matching TRBD1 (5 bases). The CDR3 is 13 residues long. Per germline, CDR1 SQVTM and CDR2 ANQGSEA. V gave up 6 bases and J gave up 9 bases, with 15 bases separating them.

This chain uses TRBV2 with TRBJ1-6; 7 bases map to TRBD1. The germline V gene encodes CDR1 SNHLY and CDR2 FYNNEI. The CDR3 contains 15 residues. With 6 bases clipped from V and 7 bases from J, the junction kept 9 bases outside the gene matches. The CDR3 protein is CASRSQGIRNSPLHF. CDR3 DNA: TGTGCCAGCAGATCACAGGGGATAAGAAATTCACCCCTCCACTTT.

V is TRBV5-1 and J is TRBJ2-1, with TRBD2 matching 8 bases. Germline-derived CDR1 and CDR2 are SGHRS and YFSETQ. The CDR3 totals 18 residues. Germline trimming cut 0 bases from V and 8 bases from J; bases unmatched to any gene: 16. The DNA of the CDR3 is TGCGCCAGCAGCTTGGTTGGTAGCGGGAACCCCGCGGGCGATGAGCAGTTCTTC. Amino acids: CASSLVGSGNPAGDEQFF.

The chain joins TRBV6-5 to TRBJ2-2; the D is unclear. V gave up 3 bases and J gave up 5 bases, with 10 bases separating them. The germline gives CDR1 MNHEY, CDR2 SVGAGI. CDR3 length: 14 residues. The CDR3 loop reads CASSYSFRTGELFF. The CDR3 DNA is TGTGCCAGCAGTTATTCGTTCAGAACCGGGGAGCTGTTTTTT.

The rearrangement joins TRBV13 to TRBJ2-5; 12 bases are shared with TRBD2. Trimming at V came to 5 bases and at J to 0 bases, leaving 4 bases not matched to a gene. CDR3 length equals 16 residues. Germline-derived CDR1 and CDR2 are PRHDT and FYEKMQ (reference sequence). The DNA of the CDR3 is TGTGCCAGCAGCGCCGGGACTAGCGGGTACCAAGAGACCCAGTACTTC. Protein sequence: CASSAGTSGYQETQYF.

This chain links TRBV6-5 with TRBJ2-1; D remains ambiguous. Trimming took off 5 bases at V and 9 bases at J, with 11 bases between the two ends. CDR1 is MNHEY, CDR2 SVGAGI, per germline. The CDR3 spans 12 residues. CDR3 sequence: CASSLRVSEQFF. The CDR3 region has the DNA TGTGCCAGCAGTCTCCGAGTGAGTGAGCAGTTCTTC.

The chain has TRBV5-4 and TRBJ2-2, with D tentatively TRBD1 (7 bases). This CDR3 has 15 residues. Looked up from germline, CDR1 is SGHNT and CDR2 is YYREEE (reference sequence). The ends were cut back, 4 bases at V and 6 bases at J, with 16 bases in the middle. CDR3 DNA sequence: TGTGCCAGCAGCACGGGACTGACAGGGCCCGGGGAGCTGTTTTTT. This sequence encodes CASSTGLTGPGELFF.